What follows is one TCR beta chain and its context. Germline assignment: CDR1 SGHDN and CDR2 FVKESK. This CDR3 contains 14 residues. The germline V and J ends were trimmed by 6 bases and 8 bases, with 17 bases remaining between them. This specimen belongs to a study of blood T cell repertoires in COVID-19. Whole-study context: T cells, B-cell-depleted T cells, or PBMCs provided the cDNA or gDNA that served as material.

Sequencing used immunoSEQ multiplex PCR; TCRdb keeps in-frame clones, though not all of them. The table has some 270,000 clones, 80% to 95% seen once. The rearrangement joins TRBV14 to TRBJ2-1, with a weak D call TRBD1 (6 bases). The source material was PBMCs or T cells enriched from blood (not recorded which). The TCR originated in a man in his forties or fifties who had been exposed to COVID-19. The chain's CDR3 is CASRRTGFKDEQFF. The CDR3 DNA follows: TGTGCCAGCAGGAGAACAGGGTTTAAGGATGAGCAGTTCTTC.